The present T cell receptor (beta chain) was sequenced within a study of tumor-infiltrating lymphocytes in localized non-small cell lung cancer. Libraries were prepared by immunoSEQ multiplex PCR; TCRdb keeps only in-frame clonotypes and omits some of them. Of about 8,500 clones listed, about 79% are singletons. Germline trimming cut 5 bases from V and 6 bases from J; bases unmatched to any gene: 12. This CDR3 has 18 amino acids. The germline V gene encodes CDR1 SGHTA and CDR2 FQGNSA. The material sequenced was uninvolved lung tissue not adjacent to the tumor. The TCR was taken from a human donor with non-small cell lung cancer. The genes are TRBV7-2 and TRBJ2-1; 14 bases line up with TRBD2. CDR3 nucleotides: TGTGCCAGCAGCCCTGGGACTAGCGGGAGCTCGTTCCCCAATGAGCAGTTCTTC. It specifies CASSPGTSGSSFPNEQFF.